The rows below give T cell receptor beta chains drawn from one sample of a study of cytomegalovirus exposure and HLA in healthy donors. Assay: immunoSEQ multiplex PCR; the TCRdb copy retains only in-frame clones and omits some. This table holds over 85,000 clones, roughly 76% found once. Material: PBMCs. Receptors originate from a man in his forties in good health and CMV-seronegative. Each CDR3 is given without its conserved first and last residue. D genes are given only for firm matches. Clone size is not always given. Where it is, it says once, few, many or a class for expanded clones.

TRBD1	.	TRBV7-9	TRBJ2-5	ASSPGTGRRETQY
TRBD1	.	TRBV6-5	TRBJ2-7	ASSMDRAYEQY
TRBD1	once	TRBV28	TRBJ2-7	ASRDRAYEQY
.	.	TRBV5-5	TRBJ2-7	ASSLDARSYEQY
.	.	TRBV15	TRBJ1-5	ATSRATGLAQPQH
.	.	TRBV2	TRBJ1-5	ASSPGGDGQPQH
TRBD1	.	TRBV4-3	TRBJ1-2	ASSQEGQGVGYT
TRBD1	.	TRBV27	TRBJ2-1	ASSLPGQETYNEQF
.	.	TRBV5-1	TRBJ2-1	ASSLVGDTYNEQF
.	.	TRBV12-5	TRBJ2-3	ASGRDSDTQY
.	.	TRBV6-5	TRBJ1-1	ASSGGRTEAF
.	.	TRBV18	TRBJ2-1	ASSPPASGNYNEQF
.	once	TRBV4-3	TRBJ1-1	ASSPTRFTEAF
TRBD1	.	TRBV7-9	TRBJ1-5	ASSSGTGGNQPQH
.	.	TRBV19	TRBJ2-5	AGSISTVQETQY
.	.	TRBV6-6	TRBJ1-2	ASSLQGYGYT
.	.	TRBV7-2	TRBJ1-2	ASSLLGGAYGYT
.	once	TRBV27	TRBJ2-1	ASSWISNGSNEQF
TRBD1	.	TRBV6-5	TRBJ1-5	ASSRVTGGNQPQH
.	.	TRBV28	TRBJ2-5	ASSFLGRETQY
.	.	TRBV5-1	TRBJ2-7	ASSLRRDSGQY
TRBD2	.	TRBV15	.	ATSRLAGAYEQY
.	.	TRBV6-4	TRBJ2-3	ASSERVTDTQY
TRBD1	.	TRBV28	TRBJ2-2	ASSPLGTGKPGELF
TRBD1	.	TRBV7-6	TRBJ2-1	ASSLTGGYNEQF
TRBD2	.	TRBV7-8	TRBJ2-1	ASSLASAGVNEQF
.	.	TRBV5-4	TRBJ2-3	ASSFEGGHVDTQY
TRBD1	.	TRBV6-5	TRBJ1-3	ASSYAQGGNTIY
TRBD2	.	TRBV6-6	TRBJ2-1	ASSSRTSSSYNEQF
TRBD2	.	TRBV27	TRBJ2-3	ASYPAGVWGTDTQY
.	.	TRBV21-1	TRBJ2-1	ASSKKRWTSGARNEQF
.	.	TRBV2	TRBJ2-1	ASWMREQF
TRBD2	.	TRBV28	TRBJ2-3	ASSSRLAPDTQY
.	.	TRBV9	TRBJ2-7	ASSTTTGYAAEQY
.	once	TRBV6-1	TRBJ1-2	ASSELEGLGGYGYT
TRBD2	.	TRBV6-5	TRBJ2-1	ASSWTSGPNNEQF
TRBD2	.	TRBV7-8	TRBJ2-2	ASSLATSGSTGELF
TRBD2	.	TRBV9	TRBJ2-5	ASSAQGLAGQETQY
.	few	TRBV4-3	TRBJ1-5	ASSTNREGQPQH
.	.	TRBV18	TRBJ1-6	ASSPRAGENSPLH
TRBD1	.	TRBV19	TRBJ2-3	ASSILWTGTTDTQY
.	.	TRBV19	TRBJ2-3	ASRAPTDTQY
TRBD1	.	TRBV4-3	TRBJ1-2	ASSQDWGQGRYGYT
TRBD1	once	TRBV4-1	TRBJ2-7	ASSRGQGRYEQY
TRBD1	.	TRBV19	TRBJ2-7	ASSIGWDSYSYEQY
.	.	TRBV5-1	TRBJ2-3	ASSLDRQYTDTQY
.	.	TRBV19	TRBJ2-7	ASRAGAGSYEQY
TRBD1	.	TRBV5-6	TRBJ2-7	ASSYDREHEQY
TRBD2	.	TRBV4-3	TRBJ2-3	ASSQDSSGGADTQY